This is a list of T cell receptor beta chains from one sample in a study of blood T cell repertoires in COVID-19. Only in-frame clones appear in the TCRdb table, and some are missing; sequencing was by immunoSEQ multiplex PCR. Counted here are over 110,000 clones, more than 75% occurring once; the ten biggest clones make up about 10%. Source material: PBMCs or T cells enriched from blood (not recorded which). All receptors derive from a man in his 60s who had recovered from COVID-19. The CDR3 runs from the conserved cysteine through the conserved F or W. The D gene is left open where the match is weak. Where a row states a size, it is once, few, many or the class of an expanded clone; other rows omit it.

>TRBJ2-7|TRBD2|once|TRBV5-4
CASSQAGVQSHEQYF
TGTGCCAGCAGCCAGGCGGGGGTACAGTCCCACGAGCAGTACTTC
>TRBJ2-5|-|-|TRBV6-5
CASSYAGYQETQYF
TGTGCCAGCAGTTACGCGGGGTATCAAGAGACCCAGTACTTC
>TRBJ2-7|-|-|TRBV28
CASTSLGLSYEQYF
TGTGCCAGCACCTCTCTGGGGCTGAGCTACGAGCAGTACTTC
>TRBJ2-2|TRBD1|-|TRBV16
CASSPDRGWTGELFF
TGTGCCAGCAGCCCTGACAGGGGTTGGACCGGGGAGCTGTTTTTT
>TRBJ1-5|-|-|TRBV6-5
CASSSGIGQPQHF
TGTGCCAGCAGTTCAGGAATAGGTCAGCCCCAGCATTTT
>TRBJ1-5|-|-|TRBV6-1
CASSEVFGGLGTQPQHF
TGTGCCAGCAGTGAAGTTTTCGGGGGGCTTGGGACTCAGCCCCAGCATTTT
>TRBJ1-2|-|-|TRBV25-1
CASSKTGMDYGYTF
TGTGCCAGCAGTAAGACAGGCATGGACTATGGCTACACCTTC
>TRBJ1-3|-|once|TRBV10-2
CASRVGRDSGNTIYF
TGCGCCAGCAGGGTGGGCCGGGACTCTGGAAACACCATATATTTT
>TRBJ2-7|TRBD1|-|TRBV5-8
CASSLRGQILYEQYF
TGTGCCAGCAGCTTGAGGGGACAGATCCTCTACGAGCAGTACTTC
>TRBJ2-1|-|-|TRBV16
CASSQSGYYNEQFF
TGTGCCAGCAGCCAATCGGGCTACTACAATGAGCAGTTCTTC
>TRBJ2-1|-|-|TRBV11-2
CASSSTTGAGYNEQFF
TGTGCCAGCAGCTCTACGACCGGCGCGGGGTACAATGAGCAGTTCTTC
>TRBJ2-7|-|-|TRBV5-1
CASSLAFGYSYEQYF
TGCGCCAGCAGCTTGGCCTTCGGTTACTCCTACGAGCAGTACTTC
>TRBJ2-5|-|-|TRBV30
CAWSVLGVETQYF
TGTGCCTGGAGTGTACTAGGAGTGGAGACCCAGTACTTC